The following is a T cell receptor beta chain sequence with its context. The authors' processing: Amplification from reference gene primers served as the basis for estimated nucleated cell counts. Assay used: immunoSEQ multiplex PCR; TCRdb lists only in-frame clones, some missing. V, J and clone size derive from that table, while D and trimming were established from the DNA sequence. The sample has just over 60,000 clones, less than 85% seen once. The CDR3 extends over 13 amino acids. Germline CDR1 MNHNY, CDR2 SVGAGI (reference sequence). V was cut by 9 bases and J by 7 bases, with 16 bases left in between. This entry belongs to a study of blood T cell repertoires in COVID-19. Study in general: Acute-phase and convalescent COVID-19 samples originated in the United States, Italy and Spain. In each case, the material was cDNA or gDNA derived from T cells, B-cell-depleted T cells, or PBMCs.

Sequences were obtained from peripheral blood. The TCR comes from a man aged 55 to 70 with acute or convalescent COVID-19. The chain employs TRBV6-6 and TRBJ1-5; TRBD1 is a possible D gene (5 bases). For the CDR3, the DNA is TGTGCCAGTGGCCGACCTTCAGGGCAGCCCCAGCATTTT. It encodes CASGRPSGQPQHF.